This passage covers 18 T cell receptor beta chains from one sample sequenced in a study of T cell responses to AZD1222 COVID-19 vaccine. Data came from immunoSEQ multiplex PCR; TCRdb stores just in-frame clones and leaves some out. The profile shows over 65,000 clones, 70% to 90% of them singletons. The starting material was peripheral blood, obtained on day 0 of AZD1222 vaccination. The receptors come from an adult in good health.

This clone was detected only once. The V call is TRBV27, the J call TRBJ1-2, with D hard to call. Trimming stripped 2 bases from V and 5 bases from J, with 15 bases between. The CDR3 is made up of 15 amino acids. Germline CDR1 and CDR2: MNHEY and SMNVEV (reference sequence). Written as DNA, the CDR3 is TGTGCCAGCAGTTTAACGAATAAGGTCGGTTATGGCTACACCTTC. Translating it yields CASSLTNKVGYGYTF.

The chain links TRBV2 to TRBJ1-2; the D is unclear. There are 17 residues in the CDR3. Deletions cut 1 base from V and 8 bases from J, with 23 bases between. The germline V gene has CDR1 SNHLY and CDR2 FYNNEI. Here the CDR3 DNA reads TGTGCCAGCAGTGAAGGCGGTCCCGGCGGACGTCCGGGGGGCTACACCTTC. Translated, it gives CASSEGGPGGRPGGYTF.

The chain employs TRBV7-6 and TRBJ2-1; D is uncertain. The length of the CDR3 is 12 residues. V gave up 1 base and J gave up 8 bases, with 6 bases separating them. Germline V lookup: CDR1 SGHVS, CDR2 FNYEAQ. Here the CDR3 DNA reads TGTGCCAGCAGCTTAGGGGTAGATGAGCAGTTCTTC. Translating gives CASSLGVDEQFF. Variable domain in full (rest from reference TRBV7-6 and TRBJ2-1): GAGVSQSPRYKVTKRGQDVALRCDPISGHVSLYWYRQALGQGPEFLTYFNYEAQQDKSGLPNDRFSAERPEGSISTLTIQRTEQRDSAMYRCASSLGVDEQFFGPGTRLTVL.

The chain recombines TRBV4-3 with TRBJ1-5; perhaps TRBD1 as D (5 bases). The CDR3 totals 16 residues. The V gene's germline CDR1 is LGHNA and CDR2 YSLEER. With 0 bases removed from V and 2 bases from J, the gap between germline ends came to 11 bases. CDR3 DNA: TGCGCCAGCAGCCAAGAGGCATGGGGGGGCAATCAGCCCCAGCATTTT. Residues: CASSQEAWGGNQPQHF.

This clone was seen a few times. V and J are TRBV24-1 and TRBJ2-3; D is tentatively TRBD1 or TRBD2 (6 bases each). From germline, CDR1 is KGHDR and CDR2 SFDVKD. The CDR3 is 19 residues long. V lost 4 bases, J lost 2 bases, and 24 bases lay in between. The CDR3 loop reads CATSEPWDPRRGSTDTQYF. The CDR3 nucleotides are TGTGCCACCAGTGAGCCGTGGGACCCGAGGAGGGGGTCCACAGATACGCAGTATTTT.

The chain uses TRBV6-5 and TRBJ1-1; the D is unclear. Germline assignment: CDR1 MNHEY and CDR2 SVGAGI. Trimming pared 0 bases from V and 4 bases from J, leaving 6 bases between. CDR3 length: 13 amino acids. In nucleotides, the CDR3 is TGTGCCAGCAGTTACTCGACGGGCACTGAAGCTTTCTTT. Encoded protein: CASSYSTGTEAFF.

This clone was detected once. The chain is built from TRBV7-2 and TRBJ2-3; D is unclear. Looked up from germline, CDR1 is SGHTA and CDR2 is FQGNSA. The CDR3 extends over 11 amino acids. The V end lost 5 bases, the J end lost 5 bases, and 5 bases lay between the germline ends. The CDR3 DNA sequence: TGTGCCAGCAGCGCGAGAGATACGCAGTATTTT. As protein: CASSARDTQYF.

Turning to this clone: One end of the junction varies from germline; a read error may be responsible. The chain combines TRBV7-3 with TRBJ1-2; TRBD1 might be the D (6 bases). The CDR3 contains 13 residues. Looked up from germline, CDR1 is SGHTA and CDR2 is FQGTGA. In DNA, the CDR3 is TGTGCCAGCCGCCTCGCGGAGACAGGACCCTTTGCCTTC. This codes for CASRLAETGPFAF.

V gene TRBV6-2 or TRBV6-3 combines with J gene TRBJ1-1; D not certain. The germline CDR1 and CDR2 sequences are MNHEY and SVGEGT. The germline V and J ends were trimmed by 4 bases and 4 bases, with 7 bases remaining between them. CDR3 length equals 12 residues. Written as DNA, the CDR3 is TGTGCCAGCAGTTGGGTCGGCACTGAAGCTTTCTTT. Residues: CASSWVGTEAFF.

The V gene is TRBV19, the J gene TRBJ1-2; no clear D gene. The germline CDR1 and CDR2 sequences are LNHDA and SQIVND (reference sequence). Trimming pared 3 bases from V and 5 bases from J, leaving 7 bases between. The CDR3 is 12 residues long. The DNA of the CDR3 is TGTGCCAGTAGTATGCTTAAATATGGCTACACCTTC. It codes for CASSMLKYGYTF. Full variable domain (rest looked up from reference TRBV19 and TRBJ1-2): DGGITQSPKYLFRKEGQNVTLSCEQNLNHDAMYWYRQDPGQGLRLIYYSQIVNDFQKGDIAEGYSVSREKKESFPLTVTSAQKNPTAFYLCASSMLKYGYTFGSGTRLTVV.

The rearrangement uses TRBV2 and TRBJ2-5; 8 bases map to TRBD1. The V and J ends lost 8 bases and 4 bases, in that order; junction bases with no gene match: 9. Germline V CDR1 and CDR2: SNHLY, FYNNEI. This CDR3 is built from 14 residues. CDR3 nucleotides: TGTGCCAGCGGCCGGGACAGGTGGACAGAGACCCAGTACTTC. Translating gives CASGRDRWTETQYF.

The genes are TRBV30 and TRBJ1-6; D might be TRBD1 (5 bases). Looked up from germline, CDR1 is GTSNPN and CDR2 is SVGIG (reference sequence). Trimming stripped 1 base from V and 4 bases from J, with 8 bases between. CDR3 length equals 14 residues. CDR3 loop: CAWSGDAYNSPLHF. For the CDR3, the DNA is TGTGCCTGGAGTGGGGACGCGTATAATTCACCCCTCCACTTT.

The genes are TRBV7-3 and TRBJ2-1; 10 nucleotides line up with TRBD2. V lost 2 bases and J lost 6; bases outside the gene matches: 4. The CDR3 loop spans 15 amino acids. Germline loops: CDR1 SGHTA, CDR2 FQGTGA. The CDR3 nucleotides are TGTGCCAGCAGCTTACCACTAGCGGGAAGCAATGAGCAGTTCTTC. Translation gives CASSLPLAGSNEQFF.

This chain connects TRBV27 to TRBJ1-5; 8 positions match TRBD1. J lost 0 bases, V lost 0 bases, and 4 bases had no gene match. CDR1 and CDR2 (germline): MNHEY, SMNVEV (reference sequence). CDR3 length: 17 amino acids. This CDR3 is CASSLSPGGFSNQPQHF. In DNA form, the CDR3 reads TGTGCCAGCAGTTTATCCCCAGGGGGCTTTAGCAATCAGCCCCAGCATTTT.

This clone has just one count. The chain carries TRBV25-1 and TRBJ1-3; weak D call: TRBD1 (5 bases). The CDR3 loop spans 14 amino acids. The V end lost 3 bases, the J end lost 4 bases, and 10 bases lay between the germline ends. Germline V gene sequence: CDR1 MGHDK, CDR2 SYGVNS. The CDR3 region has the DNA TGTGCCAGCAGTGACGCCTGGGGCGGAAACACCATATATTTT. Protein sequence: CASSDAWGGNTIYF.

The chain has TRBV24-1 and TRBJ2-1; 9 nucleotides align to TRBD2. The CDR3 contains 16 residues. CDR1 and CDR2 from the germline V gene are KGHDR and SFDVKD. The V and J ends lost 3 bases and 3 bases, in that order; junction bases with no gene match: 5. CDR3 loop: CATSDPSGENYNEQFF. Here the CDR3 DNA reads TGTGCCACCAGTGATCCTAGCGGGGAGAACTACAATGAGCAGTTCTTC.

With respect to this clone: Other DNA variants within this sample encode the same CDR3. The gene calls are TRBV7-3 and TRBJ1-1; D not resolved. Looked up from germline, CDR1 is SGHTA and CDR2 is FQGTGA. The CDR3 is 13 amino acids. Trimming left V 0 bases short and J 1 base short, with 3 bases between. Here the CDR3 reads CASSLTANTEAFF. For the CDR3, the DNA is TGTGCCAGCAGCTTAACAGCGAACACTGAAGCTTTCTTT.

The chain recombines TRBV6-4 with TRBJ2-3; 10 nucleotides agree with TRBD1. The ends lost 0 bases at V and 4 bases at J; junction bases unmatched: 1. Germline V lookup: CDR1 MRHNA, CDR2 SNTAGT. The CDR3 length is 15 residues. The DNA for the CDR3 is TGTGCCAGCAGTGACTCGACAGGGGGCGCAGATACGCAGTATTTT. Translating it yields CASSDSTGGADTQYF.